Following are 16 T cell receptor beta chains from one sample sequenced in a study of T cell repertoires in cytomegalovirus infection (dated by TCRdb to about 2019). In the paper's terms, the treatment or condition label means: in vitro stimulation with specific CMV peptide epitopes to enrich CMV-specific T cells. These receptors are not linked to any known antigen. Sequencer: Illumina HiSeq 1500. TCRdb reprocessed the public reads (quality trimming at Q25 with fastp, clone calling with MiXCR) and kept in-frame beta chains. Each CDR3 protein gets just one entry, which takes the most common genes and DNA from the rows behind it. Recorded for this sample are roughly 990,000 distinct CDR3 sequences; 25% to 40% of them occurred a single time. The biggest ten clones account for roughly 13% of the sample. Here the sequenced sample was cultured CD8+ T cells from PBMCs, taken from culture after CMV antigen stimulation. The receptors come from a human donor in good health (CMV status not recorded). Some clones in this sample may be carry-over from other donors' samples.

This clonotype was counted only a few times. DNA of the CDR3: TGCAGTGCTAGAGATCTCGAGCAGGGGGGTGAGAACACTGAAGCTTTCTTT. Translation gives CSARDLEQGGENTEAFF. The V call is TRBV20-1, the J call TRBJ1-1; the match to TRBD1 covers 7 bases. Germline-derived CDR1 and CDR2 are DFQATT and SNEGSKA (reference sequence). The CDR3 has 17 amino acids. J lost 1 base, V lost 0 bases, and 11 bases had no gene match.

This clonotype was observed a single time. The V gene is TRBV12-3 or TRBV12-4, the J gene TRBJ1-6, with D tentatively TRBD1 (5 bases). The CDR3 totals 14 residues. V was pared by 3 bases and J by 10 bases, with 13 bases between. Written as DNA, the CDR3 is TGTGCCAGCAGTTTTCGGGACGGGGGATCACCCCTCCACTTT. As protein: CASSFRDGGSPLHF.

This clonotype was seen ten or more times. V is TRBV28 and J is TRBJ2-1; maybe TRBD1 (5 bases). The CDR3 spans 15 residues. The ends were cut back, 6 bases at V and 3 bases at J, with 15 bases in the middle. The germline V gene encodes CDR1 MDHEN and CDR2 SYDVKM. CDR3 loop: CASRFRVANYNEQFF. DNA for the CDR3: TGTGCCAGCAGATTCAGGGTTGCGAACTACAATGAGCAGTTCTTC.

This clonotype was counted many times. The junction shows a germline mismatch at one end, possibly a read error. For the CDR3, the DNA is TGTGCCAGCAGCTTAGCAGGCTACAGTGAGCAGTTCTTC. Translating it yields CASSLAGYSEQFF. This chain connects TRBV7-8 to TRBJ2-1; unclear D gene. The CDR3 sequence is 13 residues long. CDR1 is SGHVS and CDR2 is FQNEAQ in the germline V gene.

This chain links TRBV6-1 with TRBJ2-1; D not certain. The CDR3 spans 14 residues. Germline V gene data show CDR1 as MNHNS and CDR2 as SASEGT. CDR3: CVGTDGNLYNEQFF. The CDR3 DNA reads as TGTGTCGGTACCGACGGAAACCTTTACAATGAGCAGTTCTTC.

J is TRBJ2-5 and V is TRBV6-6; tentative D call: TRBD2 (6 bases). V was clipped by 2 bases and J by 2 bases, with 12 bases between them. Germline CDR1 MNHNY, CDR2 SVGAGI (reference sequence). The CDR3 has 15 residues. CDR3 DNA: TGTGCCAGCAGTTACCCACAAGGGACTCAAGAGACCCAGTACTTC. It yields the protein CASSYPQGTQETQYF.

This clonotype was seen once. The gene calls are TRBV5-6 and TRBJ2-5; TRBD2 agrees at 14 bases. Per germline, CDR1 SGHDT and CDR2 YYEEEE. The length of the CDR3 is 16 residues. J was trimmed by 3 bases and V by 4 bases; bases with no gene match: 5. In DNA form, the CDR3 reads TGTGCCAGCAGCCCGGGACTAGCGGGGGTAGAAGAGACCCAGTACTTC. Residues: CASSPGLAGVEETQYF.

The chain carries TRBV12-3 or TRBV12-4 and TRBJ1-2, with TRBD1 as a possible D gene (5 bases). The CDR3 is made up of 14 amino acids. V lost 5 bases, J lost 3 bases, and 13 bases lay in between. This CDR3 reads CASSPHGGDYGYTF. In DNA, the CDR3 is TGTGCCAGCAGTCCCCACGGGGGAGACTATGGCTACACCTTC.

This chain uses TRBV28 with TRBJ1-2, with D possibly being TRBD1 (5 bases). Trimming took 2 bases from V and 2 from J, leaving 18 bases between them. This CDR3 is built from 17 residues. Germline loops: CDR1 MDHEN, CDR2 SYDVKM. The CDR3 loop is CASSLHGGTDINYGYTF. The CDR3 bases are TGTGCCAGCAGTTTACATGGAGGGACGGACATCAACTATGGCTACACCTTC.

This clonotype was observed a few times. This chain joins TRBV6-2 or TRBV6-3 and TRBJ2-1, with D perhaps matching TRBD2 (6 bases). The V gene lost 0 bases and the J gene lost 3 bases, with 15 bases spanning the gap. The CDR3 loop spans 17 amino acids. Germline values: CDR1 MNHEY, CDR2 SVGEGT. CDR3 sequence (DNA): TGTGCCAGCAGTTACTCGACTAGGGGAGGATTCTACAATGAGCAGTTCTTC. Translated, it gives CASSYSTRGGFYNEQFF.

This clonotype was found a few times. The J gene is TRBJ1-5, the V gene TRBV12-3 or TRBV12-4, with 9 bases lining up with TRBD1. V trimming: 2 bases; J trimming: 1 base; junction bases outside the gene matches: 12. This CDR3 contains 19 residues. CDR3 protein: CASSLTPGTGYRSNQPQHF. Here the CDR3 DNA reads TGTGCCAGCAGTTTAACCCCCGGGACAGGGTATAGGAGCAATCAGCCCCAGCATTTT.

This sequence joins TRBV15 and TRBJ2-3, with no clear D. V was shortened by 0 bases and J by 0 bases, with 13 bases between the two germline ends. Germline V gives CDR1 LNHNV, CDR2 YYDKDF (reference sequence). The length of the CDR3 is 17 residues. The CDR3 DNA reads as TGTGCCACCAGCAGAGAAGAAACAGACACTAGCACAGATACGCAGTATTTT. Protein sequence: CATSREETDTSTDTQYF.

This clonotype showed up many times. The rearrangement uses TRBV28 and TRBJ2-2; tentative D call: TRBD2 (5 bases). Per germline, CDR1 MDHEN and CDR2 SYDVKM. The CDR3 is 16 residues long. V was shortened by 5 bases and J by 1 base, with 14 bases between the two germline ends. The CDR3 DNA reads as TGTGCCAGCAGTCCCCAGCGGCTCTTGAACACCGGGGAGCTGTTTTTT. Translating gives CASSPQRLLNTGELFF. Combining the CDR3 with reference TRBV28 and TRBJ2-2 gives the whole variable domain DVKVTQSSRYLVKRTGEKVFLECVQDMDHENMFWYRQDPGLGLRLIYFSYDVKMKEKGDIPEGYSVSREKKERFSLILESASTNQTSMYLCASSPQRLLNTGELFFGEGSRLTVL.

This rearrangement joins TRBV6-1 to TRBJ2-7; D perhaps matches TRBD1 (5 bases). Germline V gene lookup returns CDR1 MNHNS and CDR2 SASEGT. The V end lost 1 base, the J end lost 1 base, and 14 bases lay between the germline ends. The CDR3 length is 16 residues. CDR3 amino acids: CASSEVYQGGSYEQYF. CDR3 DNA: TGTGCCAGCAGTGAAGTCTATCAGGGTGGGTCCTACGAGCAGTACTTC.

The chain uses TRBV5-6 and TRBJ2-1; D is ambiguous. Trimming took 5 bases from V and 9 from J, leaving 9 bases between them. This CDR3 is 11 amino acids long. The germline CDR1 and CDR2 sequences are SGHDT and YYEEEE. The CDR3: CASRGSGEQFF. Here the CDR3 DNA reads TGTGCCAGCAGGGGGTCTGGTGAGCAGTTCTTC. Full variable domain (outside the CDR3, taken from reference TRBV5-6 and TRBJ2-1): DAGVTQSPTHLIKTRGQQVTLRCSPKSGHDTVSWYQQALGQGPQFIFQYYEEEERQRGNFPDRFSGHQFPNYSSELNVNALLLGDSALYLCASRGSGEQFFGPGTRLTVL.

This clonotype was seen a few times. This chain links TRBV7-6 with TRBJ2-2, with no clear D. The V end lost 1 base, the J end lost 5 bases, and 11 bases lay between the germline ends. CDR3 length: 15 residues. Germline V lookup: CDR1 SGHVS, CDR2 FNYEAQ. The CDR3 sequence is CASSLEPGKTGELFF. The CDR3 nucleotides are TGTGCCAGCAGCTTAGAGCCAGGAAAGACCGGGGAGCTGTTTTTT.